This T cell receptor beta chain was retrieved from a study of T-cell memory formation after mild COVID-19. Study-wide background: TCR clusters were mostly donor specific. General study results and limits: For contracting clones, CD4+ ones sat mainly in CM and EM, CD8+ in EMRA.

V lost 5 bases and J lost 4; bases outside the gene matches: 10. Germline assignment: CDR1 ENHRY and CDR2 SYGVKD. The CDR3 is 16 residues long. In TCRdb, the 5' RACE reads were re-called with MiXCR into one record per CDR3 protein. The sample records hundreds of thousands of distinct CDR3 sequences, roughly 25% being singletons. Details on this clonotype: Its cognate antigen is unknown.

The sequencing sample was made of PBMCs or a T cell subset sorted from them (not recorded which). The receptor was derived from an adult woman who had mild COVID-19 (a few samples of this study predate the infection). Cell type and time point are not known. J is TRBJ2-1 and V is TRBV10-3; 8 positions match TRBD1. The CDR3 coding sequence is TGTGCCATCAGTCCGCTTCAGGGGGCTGAGTACAATGAGCAGTTCTTC. Protein product: CAISPLQGAEYNEQFF.